The clone carrying this TCR beta chain was observed at least ten times. V lost 3 bases to trimming and J lost 2 bases; unmatched junction nucleotides: 2. Germline values: CDR1 SGHAT, CDR2 FQNNGV. The CDR3 is 14 residues long. This sample was taken from a study of molecular identifiers for immune sequencing clone quantification. TCRdb passed the PCR reads through MiXCR, listing each CDR3 protein once. The table includes around 65,000 distinct CDR3 sequences, 15% to 20% detected once. This TCR was recovered from a human donor in good health. Some libraries in this study had Jurkat cell RNA spiked in. The chain combines TRBV11-2 with TRBJ2-7; 9 bases fit TRBD1. Material: naive CD8+ T cells from blood, with Jurkat cell RNA spiked in. The subset denotes: FACS-sorted CD8+CD4-CCR7+CD45RA+ naive T cells. CDR3: CASSLGTGTYEQYF. CDR3 coding DNA: TGTGCCAGCAGCTTGGGGACAGGGACCTACGAGCAGTACTTC.